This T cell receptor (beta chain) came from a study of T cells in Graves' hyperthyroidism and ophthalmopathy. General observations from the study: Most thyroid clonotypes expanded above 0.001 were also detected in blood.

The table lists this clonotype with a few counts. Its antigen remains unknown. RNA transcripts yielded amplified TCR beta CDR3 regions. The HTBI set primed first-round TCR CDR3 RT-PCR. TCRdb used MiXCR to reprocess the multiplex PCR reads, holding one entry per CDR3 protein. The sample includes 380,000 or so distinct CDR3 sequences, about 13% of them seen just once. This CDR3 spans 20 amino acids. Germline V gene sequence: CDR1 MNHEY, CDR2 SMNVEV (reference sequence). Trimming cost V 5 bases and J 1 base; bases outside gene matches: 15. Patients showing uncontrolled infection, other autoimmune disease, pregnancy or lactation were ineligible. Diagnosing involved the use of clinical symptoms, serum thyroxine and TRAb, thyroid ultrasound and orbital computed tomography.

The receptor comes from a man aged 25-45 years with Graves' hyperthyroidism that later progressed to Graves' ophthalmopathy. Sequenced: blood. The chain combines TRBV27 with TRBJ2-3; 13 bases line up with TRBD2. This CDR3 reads CASSVLPTHGLAGGTDTQYF. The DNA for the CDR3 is TGTGCCAGCAGTGTCCTCCCGACCCACGGACTAGCGGGGGGCACAGATACGCAGTATTTT.